Listed below are T cell receptor beta chains from one sample, sequenced in a study of CD8+CD57+ T cells in acquired aplastic anemia. TCRdb reanalysed the reads using MiXCR and keeps one entry per CDR3 protein. The table lists fewer than 80,000 distinct CDR3 sequences, 55% to 75% of them singletons, with roughly 80% in the top ten. Sequencing was performed on sorted CD4+, CD8+, or CD8+CD57+ T cells (not recorded which) from PBMCs. All receptors derive from a human donor with aplastic anemia. Both conserved end residues are part of each CDR3. D genes are given only for firm matches. Only part of the rows carry a size: once, few, many, or a class if the clone is expanded.

j_call: TRBJ1-2
clone_size: .
d_call: .
v_call: TRBV29-1
cdr3_aa: CSVGGGRGADGYTF
cdr3_nt: TGCAGCGTTGGGGGGGGCAGGGGCGCGGATGGCTACACCTTC

j_call: TRBJ2-7
clone_size: .
d_call: .
v_call: TRBV19
cdr3_aa: CASSSGGTYEQYF
cdr3_nt: TGTGCCAGTAGTTCAGGCGGAACCTACGAGCAGTACTTC

j_call: TRBJ2-1
clone_size: .
d_call: .
v_call: TRBV2
cdr3_aa: CASTIQNSQETQFF
cdr3_nt: TGTGCCAGCACCATACAGAATTCCCAAGAGACCCAGTTCTTC

j_call: TRBJ2-3
clone_size: .
d_call: TRBD2
v_call: TRBV11-1
cdr3_aa: CASSFKGLLAGSTDTQYF
cdr3_nt: TGTGCCAGCAGCTTTAAGGGGCTACTAGCGGGATCCACAGATACGCAGTATTTT

j_call: TRBJ1-2
clone_size: .
d_call: .
v_call: TRBV20-1
cdr3_aa: CSAREAGVMYGYTF
cdr3_nt: TGCAGTGCTAGAGAGGCAGGGGTGATGTATGGCTACACCTTC

j_call: TRBJ2-3
clone_size: .
d_call: .
v_call: TRBV24-1
cdr3_aa: CATSHGFTDTQYF
cdr3_nt: TGTGCCACCAGTCACGGATTCACAGATACGCAGTATTTT

j_call: TRBJ2-3
clone_size: .
d_call: .
v_call: TRBV5-5
cdr3_aa: CASSLGRSSTDTQYF
cdr3_nt: TGTGCCAGCAGCTTGGGTAGGTCTAGCACAGATACGCAGTATTTT

j_call: TRBJ1-5
clone_size: .
d_call: TRBD1
v_call: TRBV19
cdr3_aa: CASSGTVNQPQHF
cdr3_nt: TGTGCCAGTAGTGGGACAGTCAATCAGCCCCAGCATTTT

j_call: TRBJ2-6
clone_size: many
d_call: .
v_call: TRBV4-3
cdr3_aa: CASSQDGTSGANVLTF
cdr3_nt: TGCGCCAGCAGCCAAGATGGGACATCTGGGGCCAACGTCCTGACTTTC

j_call: TRBJ1-5
clone_size: .
d_call: TRBD1
v_call: TRBV20-1
cdr3_aa: CSARPTGGGQPQHF
cdr3_nt: TGCAGTGCTAGGCCGACAGGGGGCGGTCAGCCCCAGCATTTT

j_call: TRBJ2-7
clone_size: .
d_call: .
v_call: TRBV29-1
cdr3_aa: CSVGASSYEQYF
cdr3_nt: TGCAGCGTTGGGGCATCCTCCTACGAGCAGTACTTC

j_call: TRBJ1-4
clone_size: .
d_call: TRBD1
v_call: TRBV2
cdr3_aa: CASSGQGAYVKLFF
cdr3_nt: TGTGCCAGCAGTGGGCAGGGGGCATATGTAAAACTGTTTTTT

j_call: TRBJ1-1
clone_size: .
d_call: .
v_call: TRBV24-1
cdr3_aa: CATRPWTSSEAFF
cdr3_nt: TGTGCCACCCGTCCTTGGACTAGTTCTGAAGCTTTCTTT

j_call: TRBJ2-7
clone_size: .
d_call: .
v_call: TRBV10-3
cdr3_aa: CAISSPGGSYEQHF
cdr3_nt: TGTGCCATCAGTTCCCCCGGGGGCTCCTACGAGCAGCACTTC

j_call: TRBJ1-6
clone_size: .
d_call: .
v_call: TRBV20-1
cdr3_aa: CSARLGQNNSPLHF
cdr3_nt: TGCAGTGCTAGACTCGGGCAGAATAATTCACCCCTCCACTTT

j_call: TRBJ2-5
clone_size: .
d_call: TRBD2
v_call: TRBV7-3
cdr3_aa: CANSAPAGGAETQYF
cdr3_nt: TGTGCCAACAGTGCTCCAGCGGGGGGAGCAGAGACCCAGTACTTC